These 27 T cell receptor beta chains came from one sample sequenced in a study of blood T cell repertoires in COVID-19. Profiling relied on immunoSEQ multiplex PCR, and the TCRdb table lists in-frame clones only, not all of them. This sample has about 360,000 clones; 86% occur once, and the top ten carry roughly 7.1%. Material: peripheral blood. These TCRs come from a woman aged 55-69 years with COVID-19, enrolled during active disease.

In the case of this clone: The same CDR3 is also encoded by other DNA sequences in this sample. This chain links TRBV5-1 with TRBJ1-5; D gene ambiguous. Per the germline V gene, CDR1 is SGHRS and CDR2 is YFSETQ. Trimming removed 1 base at V and 0 bases at J, with 2 bases between. The CDR3 totals 13 residues. The DNA for the CDR3 is TGCGCCAGCAGCTTGTATAGCAATCAGCCCCAGCATTTT. Translating gives CASSLYSNQPQHF.

This clone occurred a few times. The gene calls are TRBV19 and TRBJ2-7, with 7 bases identical to TRBD1. The CDR3 has 15 residues. V lost 5 bases and J lost 2; bases outside the gene matches: 9. CDR1 LNHDA and CDR2 SQIVND come from the germline V gene (reference sequence). The DNA for the CDR3 is TGTGCCAGTAGTGTCAGACAGGGTTCAACCTACGAGCAGTACTTC. Translating gives CASSVRQGSTYEQYF.

This rearrangement joins TRBV6-5 to TRBJ2-2; no clear D gene. The CDR3 consists of 15 residues. The V end lost 2 bases, the J end lost 6 bases, and 13 bases lay between the germline ends. Germline CDR1 and CDR2: MNHEY and SVGAGI. The CDR3 DNA sequence: TGTGCCAGCAGTTACACGGGTACCGGCGCCGGGGAGCTGTTTTTT. Encoded protein: CASSYTGTGAGELFF.

A word on this clone: A much larger clone lies one base from this, so it may be a read error. The gene calls are TRBV5-4 and TRBJ2-5, with 8 positions matching TRBD1. After removal of 1 base from V and 5 bases from J, the junction contained 4 bases not matched to a gene. Germline assignment: CDR1 SGHNT and CDR2 YYREEE (reference sequence). This CDR3 contains 14 residues. The CDR3 DNA follows: TGTGCCAGCAGCTTGCAGGGGGCGGAGGAGACCCAGTACTTC. Protein sequence: CASSLQGAEETQYF.

The V call is TRBV19, the J call TRBJ1-3; TRBD1 matches at 7 bases. The CDR3 is made up of 14 amino acids. The germline V gene encodes CDR1 LNHDA and CDR2 SQIVND (reference sequence). Losses at the gene ends were 6 bases for V and 4 bases for J; bases not matched to a gene: 6. The DNA for the CDR3 is TGTGCCAGTAGATCCCGGGACAGAGGAAACACCATATATTTT. Amino acids: CASRSRDRGNTIYF.

The CDR3 sequence is CASSPRTTGNYGYTF. For the CDR3, the DNA is TGTGCCAGCAGTCCTCGTACGACAGGGAACTATGGCTACACCTTC. The V gene is TRBV2, the J gene TRBJ1-2; 7 bases fit TRBD1. V lost 5 bases, J lost 2 bases, and 8 bases stayed unmatched. Germline CDR1 is SNHLY and CDR2 is FYNNEI. The CDR3 spans 15 residues.

This sequence joins TRBV9 and TRBJ1-2, with a weak D call TRBD1 (6 bases). Germline V CDR1 and CDR2: SGDLS, YYNGEE. Between the trimmed V and J ends, which lost 4 bases and 1 base, there was a span of 11 bases. This CDR3 comprises 14 residues. The CDR3 region is CASSNGQINYGYTF. The CDR3 DNA reads TGTGCCAGCAGCAATGGACAGATTAACTATGGCTACACCTTC.

The table lists this clone with a count of one. The chain couples TRBV5-1 to TRBJ2-3; TRBD2 might be the D (5 bases). V was trimmed by 0 bases and J by 4 bases, leaving 12 bases between them. The germline gives CDR1 SGHRS, CDR2 YFSETQ. CDR3 length equals 15 residues. CDR3 in amino acids: CASSLGPSLADTQYF. Written as DNA, the CDR3 is TGCGCCAGCAGCTTGGGACCTAGCTTGGCAGATACGCAGTATTTT.

The chain links TRBV6-2 or TRBV6-3 to TRBJ2-7; D unresolved. The CDR3 length is 12 residues. CDR1 is MNHEY, CDR2 SVGEGT, per germline. V was cut by 5 bases and J by 4 bases, with 9 bases left in between. CDR3 region: CASSPQIYEQYF. The DNA of the CDR3 is TGTGCCAGCAGTCCACAGATATACGAGCAGTACTTC.

CDR3 loop: CASSLDRDRGGYTF. In DNA, the CDR3 is TGTGCCAGCAGCTTGGATCGGGACAGGGGTGGCTACACCTTC. J is TRBJ1-2 and V is TRBV5-8; 10 bases line up with TRBD1. This CDR3 comprises 14 residues. The V segment lost 0 bases and the J segment 7 bases; nucleotides outside the gene matches: 3. Germline V gene data show CDR1 as SGHTS and CDR2 as YDEGEE.

The chain combines TRBV9 with TRBJ2-5, with 8 bases that match TRBD2. With V trimmed by 4 bases and J by 1 base, 6 bases remained unmatched. The length of the CDR3 is 15 residues. CDR1 and CDR2 (germline): SGDLS, YYNGEE. The CDR3 reads CASSPSSGPQETQYF. The CDR3 DNA sequence: TGTGCCAGCAGCCCCTCTAGCGGGCCCCAAGAGACCCAGTACTTC.

This clone was found once. The J gene is TRBJ2-7, the V gene TRBV3-1 (or the pseudogene TRBV3-2), with D perhaps TRBD1 (5 bases). CDR1 LGHDT and CDR2 YNNKEL come from the germline V gene (reference sequence). V gave up 4 bases and J gave up 6 bases, with 10 bases separating them. The CDR3 covers 12 residues. CDR3 nucleotides: TGTGCCAGCAGCCTCCCAGGGATCGAGCAGTACTTC. This gives the protein CASSLPGIEQYF.

V is TRBV11-2 and J is TRBJ2-3, with no clear D. CDR3 length equals 13 residues. Germline V CDR1 and CDR2: SGHAT, FQNNGV. V was trimmed by 1 base and J by 3 bases, leaving 5 bases between them. The CDR3 sequence is CASSLAVTDTQYF. The DNA of the CDR3 is TGTGCCAGCAGCTTAGCTGTGACAGATACGCAGTATTTT.

This clone came up a few times. The chain is built from TRBV7-3 and TRBJ1-6, with no clear D. Trimming removed 3 bases from V and 5 bases from J, with 8 bases in between. Germline lookup yields CDR1 SGHTA and CDR2 FQGTGA. This CDR3 region has 14 residues. The CDR3 DNA reads as TGTGCCAGCAGCTTCGGGATCGATAATTCACCCCTCCACTTT. Residues: CASSFGIDNSPLHF.

This clone was observed once. This chain links TRBV7-2 with TRBJ1-1, with D hard to call. This CDR3 spans 14 amino acids. The V gene lost 5 bases and the J gene lost 6 bases, with 16 bases spanning the gap. Germline V gives CDR1 SGHTA, CDR2 FQGNSA. The CDR3 sequence is CASSLSIRAAEAFF. CDR3 bases: TGTGCCAGCAGCCTCTCAATCCGTGCAGCTGAAGCTTTCTTT.

The rearrangement joins TRBV18 to TRBJ2-7, with 7 nucleotides matching TRBD1. The CDR3 is 16 residues long. Germline-derived CDR1 and CDR2 are KGHSH and LQKENI. V lost 5 bases and J lost 3; bases outside the gene matches: 13. The CDR3 DNA is TGTGCCAGCTCATCATACACAGGGGTAAGCAGCTACGAGCAGTACTTC. Its translation: CASSSYTGVSSYEQYF. Filled out from reference TRBV18 and TRBJ2-7, the complete variable domain reads NAGVMQNPRHLVRRRGQEARLRCSPMKGHSHVYWYRQLPEEGLKFMVYLQKENIIDESGMPKERFSAEFPKEGPSILRIQQVVRGDSAAYFCASSSYTGVSSYEQYFGPGTRLTVT.

The rearrangement uses TRBV11-3 and TRBJ2-2, with no clear D. CDR1 is SGHNT, CDR2 YENEEA, per germline. This CDR3 comprises 14 residues. The V end was cut by 0 bases, the J end by 8 bases, with 10 bases between. This CDR3 is CASSLDPYAGELFF. In nucleotides, the CDR3 is TGTGCCAGCAGCTTAGATCCCTACGCGGGGGAGCTGTTTTTT.

This sequence joins TRBV27 and TRBJ1-5, with D possibly matching TRBD1 (6 bases). CDR3 size: 12 residues. Trimming cost V 5 bases and J 16 bases, with 18 bases left between them. Looked up from germline, CDR1 is MNHEY and CDR2 is SMNVEV (reference sequence). CDR3 in amino acids: CASSPDRLFFHF. DNA of the CDR3: TGTGCCAGCAGTCCAGACAGGTTATTTTTCCATTTT.

The CDR3 bases are TGTGCCACCAGTGATTCAGGGGGAGGTGGAGAGACCCAGTACTTC. Amino acid sequence: CATSDSGGGGETQYF. The chain employs TRBV24-1 and TRBJ2-5, with D possibly being TRBD1 (7 bases). CDR3 length: 15 amino acids. The V gene's germline CDR1 is KGHDR and CDR2 SFDVKD. The V gene lost 2 bases and the J gene lost 4 bases, with 13 bases spanning the gap.

The J gene is TRBJ2-5, the V gene TRBV27; 9 bases match TRBD1. Per germline, CDR1 MNHEY and CDR2 SMNVEV (reference sequence). The CDR3 length is 14 residues. Trimming took 5 bases from V and 3 from J; bases not matched to a gene: 4. CDR3 in amino acids: CASSLRQGEETQYF. CDR3 nucleotide sequence: TGTGCCAGCAGTCTAAGACAGGGGGAAGAGACCCAGTACTTC.

A single count supports this clone. This rearrangement joins TRBV5-1 to TRBJ2-7; D possibly corresponds to TRBD2 (5 bases). Germline loops: CDR1 SGHRS, CDR2 YFSETQ. With 1 base removed from V and 5 bases from J, the gap between germline ends came to 13 bases. The CDR3 runs to 14 residues. This CDR3 is CASSLLASRDEQYF. The DNA of the CDR3 is TGCGCCAGCAGCTTGCTAGCTAGTCGCGACGAGCAGTACTTC.

The genes are TRBV7-9 and TRBJ2-2, with D perhaps matching TRBD2 (7 bases). Trimming took off 8 bases at V and 4 bases at J, with 20 bases between the two ends. The CDR3 has 16 amino acids. Per germline, CDR1 SEHNR and CDR2 FQNEAQ (reference sequence). CDR3 DNA: TGTGCCAGCCGCCCGTGGGGGGGGCGCGGCACCGGGGAGCTGTTTTTT. Its translation: CASRPWGGRGTGELFF.

The chain is built from TRBV3-1 (or the pseudogene TRBV3-2) and TRBJ2-1, with 9 bases matching TRBD2. The ends lost 3 bases at V and 4 bases at J; junction bases unmatched: 7. Germline V lookup: CDR1 LGHDT, CDR2 YNNKEL (reference sequence). This CDR3 has 16 amino acids. Written as DNA, the CDR3 is TGTGCCAGCAGCCACCGCGGGGGGGCCGCTTACAATGAGCAGTTCTTC. Its protein is CASSHRGGAAYNEQFF.

The table lists this clone with a count of one. CDR3 DNA: TGTGCCAGCAGTGAAGCGACATACTCTGGAAACACCATATATTTT. Protein sequence: CASSEATYSGNTIYF. The chain carries TRBV6-1 and TRBJ1-3; D unclear. The CDR3 length is 15 residues. V dropped 0 bases and J dropped 0 bases, with 6 bases sitting between them. Germline V gives CDR1 MNHNS, CDR2 SASEGT.

The CDR3 sequence is CASSFSAGQPTYEQYF. DNA of the CDR3: TGTGCCAGCAGCTTCTCTGCCGGACAGCCTACCTACGAGCAGTACTTC. This chain links TRBV5-5 with TRBJ2-7, with a possible D match to TRBD1 (6 bases). The germline V and J ends were trimmed by 2 bases and 2 bases, with 17 bases remaining between them. The CDR3 runs 16 residues. CDR1 and CDR2 (germline): SGHKS, YYEKEE (reference sequence).

The chain links TRBV30 to TRBJ2-1; the D gene is possibly TRBD2 (6 bases). The CDR3 extends over 14 amino acids. Trimming took 5 bases from V and 2 from J, leaving 13 bases between them. Per the germline V gene, CDR1 is GTSNPN and CDR2 is SVGIG (reference sequence). Here the CDR3 reads CAWLRGSTYNEQFF. The DNA of the CDR3 is TGTGCCTGGCTTCGGGGGTCCACCTACAATGAGCAGTTCTTC.

The rearrangement links TRBV7-9 to TRBJ2-3; D possibly corresponds to TRBD2 (5 bases). The germline V gene encodes CDR1 SEHNR and CDR2 FQNEAQ (reference sequence). V was pared by 5 bases and J by 3 bases, with 18 bases between. The CDR3 has 16 amino acids. The DNA of the CDR3 is TGTGCCAGCAGCCCTCTTGGGCTCCGGGGAACAGATACGCAGTATTTT. Amino acids: CASSPLGLRGTDTQYF.